Presented here are 26 T cell receptor beta chains from one specimen sequenced in a study of T cells expressing NK-cell markers. For each CDR3 protein, TCRdb gives one entry from its re-call of the 5' RACE reads, without DNA. Its table records over 350,000 distinct CDR3 sequences. The specimen was blood T cells: a sorted CD56 or NKG2C T cell subset, CD4+ or CD8+ T cells, or bulk PBMC T cells (not recorded which). All receptors come from a woman aged 45 to 65 in good health.

The V gene is TRBV12-5, the J gene TRBJ2-1. Germline V lookup: CDR1 LGHNT, CDR2 FRNRAP. CDR3 length equals 14 residues. The CDR3 spells CASGSPSSYNEQFF.

The genes are TRBV28 and TRBJ2-5. Germline-derived CDR1 and CDR2 are MDHEN and SYDVKM. The CDR3 is made up of 14 amino acids. The CDR3 region is CASSLTGGRETQYF.

The chain couples TRBV12-3 or TRBV12-4 to TRBJ1-5. The CDR3 covers 12 residues. CDR3 residues: CASSPGLGPQHF.

The chain employs TRBV28 and TRBJ2-3; TCRdb picks TRBD2, but there is no DNA to check that call. The CDR3 is 16 residues long. Germline V gene data show CDR1 as MDHEN and CDR2 as SYDVKM. The CDR3 sequence is CASSPGPSIPTDTQYF.

This chain uses TRBV7-2 with TRBJ2-3; TCRdb's assignment of TRBD1 cannot be checked, as there is no DNA. The CDR3 runs to 15 residues. The germline gives CDR1 SGHTA, CDR2 FQGNSA. The CDR3: CASRNWGGNTDTQYF.

The chain combines TRBV5-1 with TRBJ2-1. The germline gives CDR1 SGHRS, CDR2 YFSETQ. The CDR3 length is 14 residues. The CDR3 sequence is CASSMGQPYNEQFF.

V is TRBV18 and J is TRBJ2-7; TCRdb reports TRBD1, a call that lacks DNA to check it against. CDR1 and CDR2 from the germline V gene are KGHSH and LQKENI. This CDR3 is 14 amino acids long. CDR3 sequence reads: CASSLGSGHLEQYF.

This sequence joins TRBV5-1 and TRBJ2-3; the D gene TCRdb calls, TRBD2, cannot be checked with no DNA. Germline values: CDR1 SGHRS, CDR2 YFSETQ. The CDR3 contains 16 residues. CDR3 protein: CASSLVAGQGTDTQYF.

This rearrangement joins TRBV7-3 to TRBJ2-1; TCRdb returns TRBD1, unconfirmable since there is no DNA. Germline V CDR1 and CDR2: SGHTA, FQGTGA. The CDR3 is 13 amino acids. CDR3 residues: CASSAHRGNEQFF.

The rearrangement links TRBV5-1 to TRBJ2-2. CDR3 size: 14 residues. Germline-derived CDR1 and CDR2 are SGHRS and YFSETQ. CDR3 protein: CASSLGTLTGELFF. The whole variable domain, filled in from reference TRBV5-1 and TRBJ2-2, reads KAGVTQTPRYLIKTRGQQVTLSCSPISGHRSVSWYQQTPGQGLQFLFEYFSETQRNKGNFPGRFSGRQFSNSRSEMNVSTLELGDSALYLCASSLGTLTGELFFGEGSRLTVL.

V and J are TRBV2 and TRBJ2-1; TCRdb names TRBD1, which stays unverified in the absence of DNA. The germline gives CDR1 SNHLY, CDR2 FYNNEI. The CDR3 has 13 residues. Here the CDR3 reads CASTPGQYNEQFF.

The CDR3 spells CASSHDRDSLFF. The chain joins TRBV3-1 to TRBJ2-1; TCRdb indicates TRBD1, and absent DNA this call remains unverified. Germline V gene data show CDR1 as LGHDT and CDR2 as YNNKEL (reference sequence). The CDR3 length is 12 residues.

This chain joins TRBV9 and TRBJ2-7; no DNA is available, so the TRBD1 call from TCRdb remains unchecked. Germline CDR1 SGDLS, CDR2 YYNGEE. This CDR3 has 12 amino acids. CDR3 in amino acids: CASSAGRDEQYF.

The chain couples TRBV5-1 to TRBJ2-4. The CDR3 loop spans 14 amino acids. The germline V gene has CDR1 SGHRS and CDR2 YFSETQ. The CDR3 reads CASSLQDAKNIQYF.

The genes are TRBV4-1 and TRBJ1-1; TCRdb's D gene call, TRBD1, goes unchecked for lack of DNA. Germline V gene sequence: CDR1 MGHRA, CDR2 YSYEKL. This CDR3 comprises 13 residues. CDR3: CASSQDGGGEAFF.

This chain joins TRBV11-2 and TRBJ2-1. This CDR3 contains 14 residues. Germline assignment: CDR1 SGHAT and CDR2 FQNNGV. This chain's CDR3 is CASSLSSPNNEQFF.

The chain combines TRBV12-3 or TRBV12-4 with TRBJ1-1; TCRdb reports TRBD1, a call that lacks DNA to check it against. The CDR3 spans 14 residues. The CDR3 sequence is CASSVRQLNTEAFF.

V and J are TRBV12-3 or TRBV12-4 and TRBJ2-7. The CDR3 length is 14 residues. CDR3 residues: CASKLKRESYEQYF.

The rearrangement links TRBV12-3 or TRBV12-4 to TRBJ2-7; the TCRdb D gene call, TRBD2, has no DNA to confirm it. This CDR3 spans 13 amino acids. CDR3 sequence: CASRQGTSHEQYF.

The chain links TRBV30 to TRBJ2-1; TCRdb's D call, TRBD1, is unchecked because there is no DNA. The CDR3 loop spans 11 amino acids. CDR1 and CDR2 from the germline V gene are GTSNPN and SVGIG (reference sequence). The CDR3 sequence is CAWTRGWEQFF.

The chain couples TRBV20-1 to TRBJ2-3; TCRdb designates TRBD1, a call that cannot be tested without DNA. The germline CDR1 and CDR2 sequences are DFQATT and SNEGSKA (reference sequence). The CDR3 covers 15 residues. This chain's CDR3 is CSSEGGEGGTDTQYF.

The CDR3 protein is CASSQVLAASYEQYF. V and J are TRBV14 and TRBJ2-7. Germline V gene lookup returns CDR1 SGHDN and CDR2 FVKESK. The CDR3 length is 15 residues.

The genes are TRBV7-3 and TRBJ2-1. Germline V gene sequence: CDR1 SGHTA, CDR2 FQGTGA. This CDR3 is built from 16 residues. The CDR3 here is CASSLPHGSSYNEQFF.

The chain combines TRBV5-5 with TRBJ1-1; TCRdb designates TRBD1, a call that cannot be tested without DNA. CDR3 length equals 16 residues. Germline V gives CDR1 SGHKS, CDR2 YYEKEE (reference sequence). CDR3 amino acids: CASSLYRGLGDTEAFF.

The J gene is TRBJ2-5, the V gene TRBV6-5; without DNA, the TCRdb call of TRBD2 cannot be checked. CDR1 is MNHEY, CDR2 SVGAGI, per germline. The CDR3 has 16 amino acids. The CDR3 here is CASQRLAEPFQETQYF.

The J gene is TRBJ1-1, the V gene TRBV20-1; TCRdb selects TRBD1, and the lack of DNA leaves this call unchecked. CDR1 and CDR2 from the germline V gene are DFQATT and SNEGSKA (reference sequence). This CDR3 spans 14 amino acids. This CDR3 is CSASLGGEGSEAFF.